The next 32 T cell receptor beta chains were all read from a single sample in a study of response to subunit inactivated influenza vaccine. From the RT-PCR reads, TCRdb called clonotypes with MiXCR, one entry per CDR3 protein. The sample includes a few hundred thousand distinct CDR3 sequences, 13% to 15% of them seen just once. Sequenced material: PBMCs from blood, taken 11 to 12 days after vaccination. Every receptor here comes from a man aged 50 to 59 who received an inactivated influenza vaccine.

The chain has TRBV20-1 and TRBJ2-1; 8 bases line up with TRBD2. CDR3 size: 18 residues. Germline-derived CDR1 and CDR2 are DFQATT and SNEGSKA (reference sequence). After removal of 3 bases from V and 6 bases from J, the junction contained 19 bases not matched to a gene. The DNA for the CDR3 is TGCAGTGCTAGTCGGTTCGGTGCGGGTCTAGCGGGCCCCAATGAGCAGTTCTTC. Translating gives CSASRFGAGLAGPNEQFF.

The sample holds a few counts of this clonotype. The rearrangement links TRBV3-1 to TRBJ1-2; the D gene is possibly TRBD1 (6 bases). The CDR3 runs 14 residues. Trimming removed 6 bases from V and 3 bases from J, with 14 bases in between. Germline V gene lookup returns CDR1 LGHDT and CDR2 YNNKEL (reference sequence). The CDR3 region has the DNA TGTGCCAGCAGTCTGATGAGGACAGACTATGGCTACACCTTC. This sequence encodes CASSLMRTDYGYTF.

This clonotype was recorded many times. The V gene is TRBV5-1, the J gene TRBJ2-5; 8 bases line up with TRBD1. Germline assignment: CDR1 SGHRS and CDR2 YFSETQ. Trimming took 4 bases from V and 1 from J; bases not matched to a gene: 3. This CDR3 has 14 residues. CDR3 region: CASSQDRVQETQYF. The CDR3 DNA reads as TGCGCCAGCAGCCAGGACAGGGTCCAAGAGACCCAGTACTTC.

The chain combines TRBV28 with TRBJ2-3; D is uncertain. CDR3 length: 15 residues. Trimming cost V 5 bases and J 0 bases, with 12 bases left between them. Per germline, CDR1 MDHEN and CDR2 SYDVKM. The CDR3 DNA sequence: TGTGCCAGCAGTCTCCTGGATTCTAGCACAGATACGCAGTATTTT. Translated, it gives CASSLLDSSTDTQYF.

This clonotype has a handful of counts. The chain joins TRBV6-1 to TRBJ2-7; possible D gene TRBD2, 6 bases. Trimming removed 3 bases from V and 5 bases from J, with 14 bases in between. CDR3 length: 14 residues. From germline, CDR1 is MNHNS and CDR2 SASEGT. CDR3 in DNA: TGTGCCAGCAGTGAGCACCTCTCGGGAGACGAGCAGTACTTC. This gives the protein CASSEHLSGDEQYF.

The rearrangement links TRBV12-3 or TRBV12-4 to TRBJ2-5; 10 nucleotides align to TRBD2. The junction had 12 bases not matched to a gene; V was cut back by 6 bases and J by 2 bases. This CDR3 spans 17 amino acids. CDR3 loop: CASSLGALAGEQETQYF. The CDR3 DNA is TGTGCCAGCAGCCTCGGCGCCCTAGCGGGGGAGCAAGAGACCCAGTACTTC.

The rearrangement joins TRBV6-2 or TRBV6-3 to TRBJ1-5; no clear D. Trimming removed 8 bases at V and 9 bases at J, with 23 bases between. Germline CDR1 MNHEY, CDR2 SVGEGT. The CDR3 has 15 amino acids. CDR3 DNA sequence: TGTGCCAGCTTAGAACGTGGAGGAGCCCTTGCGCCCCAGCATTTT. Protein sequence: CASLERGGALAPQHF.

Worth noting for this clonotype: The junction differs from germline at one of its ends, possibly a read error. The J gene is TRBJ1-6, the V gene TRBV2, with D uncertain. Germline V CDR1 and CDR2: SNHLY, FYNNEI. The CDR3 runs 16 residues. CDR3: CASSDGYSSYNSPLHF. CDR3 sequence (DNA): TGTGCTAGCAGTGACGGCTATAGCTCCTATAATTCACCCCTCCACTTT. The whole variable domain, filled in from reference TRBV2 and TRBJ1-6, reads EPEVTQTPSHQVTQMGQEVILRCVPISNHLYFYWYRQILGQKVEFLVSFYNNEISEKSEIFDDQFSVERPDGSNFTLKIRSTKLEDSAMYFCASSDGYSSYNSPLHFGNGTRLTVT.

V is TRBV29-1 and J is TRBJ2-5; 9 nucleotides match TRBD2. Germline values: CDR1 SQVTM, CDR2 ANQGSEA. This CDR3 comprises 17 residues. Unmatched junction bases numbered 20, after V lost 7 bases and J lost 5 bases. The CDR3 sequence: CSAEVVRLADGGETQYF. CDR3 coding DNA: TGCAGCGCAGAAGTTGTGAGACTAGCGGACGGGGGGGAGACCCAGTACTTC.

The CDR3 coding sequence is TGTGCCAGCAGTCCCGGTTGGTTCAATGAGCAGTTCTTC. Translating gives CASSPGWFNEQFF. The V gene is TRBV28, the J gene TRBJ2-1; D is undetermined. V lost 5 bases to trimming and J lost 6 bases, with 11 bases between them. Per germline, CDR1 MDHEN and CDR2 SYDVKM. CDR3 size: 13 residues.

This clonotype has ten or more counts. This chain links TRBV5-1 with TRBJ1-1, with a weak D call TRBD1 (6 bases). V lost 4 bases to trimming and J lost 2 bases, with 21 bases between them. CDR3 length: 17 amino acids. Germline-derived CDR1 and CDR2 are SGHRS and YFSETQ. CDR3 protein: CASSLRTVLGGNTEAFF. Written as DNA, the CDR3 is TGCGCCAGCAGCCTCCGGACGGTCCTAGGGGGAAACACTGAAGCTTTCTTT.

This clonotype was detected a few times. At one boundary the junction diverges from the germline segment, which might be a read error. This chain uses TRBV6-1 with TRBJ2-7, with 7 positions matching TRBD1. This CDR3 has 15 amino acids. The germline V gene encodes CDR1 MNHNS and CDR2 SASEGT. The CDR3: CASREERTGQYEQYF. CDR3 DNA: TGTGCCAGCAGGGAAGAACGGACAGGTCAATACGAGCAGTACTTC.

This clonotype rates as medium-sized. The genes are TRBV7-2 and TRBJ2-7; 8 bases are a match to TRBD2. Germline trimming cut 5 bases from V and 2 bases from J; bases unmatched to any gene: 8. Germline lookup yields CDR1 SGHTA and CDR2 FQGNSA. The CDR3 runs to 15 residues. This CDR3 reads CASSPLTGGTYEQYF. The CDR3 coding sequence is TGTGCCAGCAGCCCCCTAACGGGGGGGACCTACGAGCAGTACTTC.

Ten or more counts support this clonotype. This sequence joins TRBV10-3 and TRBJ1-1; 9 positions agree with TRBD1. Germline CDR1 is ENHRY and CDR2 is SYGVKD. V shed 9 bases and J 1 base; nucleotides not matched to a gene: 3. The CDR3 is 13 residues long. In DNA form, the CDR3 reads TGTGCCATACAGGGGGCAGGGAACACTGAAGCTTTCTTT. This gives the protein CAIQGAGNTEAFF.

The V and J genes are TRBV6-6 and TRBJ2-7; a weak D match, TRBD1 (6 bases). Trimming took 5 bases from V and 5 from J, leaving 13 bases between them. CDR3 size: 13 residues. Germline CDR1 is MNHNY and CDR2 is SVGAGI (reference sequence). CDR3 region: CASSQQGSNEQYF. The CDR3, as DNA: TGTGCCAGCAGTCAACAGGGTTCCAACGAGCAGTACTTC.

This clonotype appeared a few times. The CDR3, as DNA: TGTGCCAGCAGTGCTATGACAGAGACCACTGAAGCTTTCTTT. Translation gives CASSAMTETTEAFF. The chain recombines TRBV2 with TRBJ1-1, with D tentatively TRBD1 (5 bases). V dropped 4 bases and J dropped 4 bases, with 13 bases sitting between them. Germline lookup yields CDR1 SNHLY and CDR2 FYNNEI. This CDR3 contains 14 residues.

Worth noting for this clonotype: A read error may be the cause here, since a much bigger clone is one base away. The rearrangement uses TRBV18 and TRBJ2-7, with D perhaps TRBD1 or TRBD2 (5 bases each). The CDR3 is made up of 14 amino acids. Germline CDR1 reads KGHSH; CDR2 reads LQKENI. Trimming removed 4 bases at V and 5 bases at J, with 15 bases between. This CDR3 is CASSLGAGLNEQYF. Here the CDR3 DNA reads TGTGCCAGCTCACTCGGGGCAGGGCTTAACGAGCAGTACTTC.

This clonotype was found a few times. V gene TRBV6-5 combines with J gene TRBJ1-6; 9 bases fit TRBD1. The CDR3 is made up of 16 amino acids. The J segment lost 10 bases and the V segment lost 0 bases, leaving 7 bases of the junction unmatched. Germline V lookup: CDR1 MNHEY, CDR2 SVGAGI. The CDR3 sequence: CASSYSTGGVGSPLHF. CDR3 DNA: TGTGCCAGCAGTTACTCAACAGGGGGCGTCGGGTCACCCCTCCACTTT.

Many counts were recorded for this clonotype. V gene TRBV7-2 combines with J gene TRBJ2-7; D gene unclear. This CDR3 is 12 amino acids long. Germline V gives CDR1 SGHTA, CDR2 FQGNSA. With 5 bases removed from V and 3 bases from J, the gap between germline ends came to 8 bases. CDR3 sequence (DNA): TGTGCCAGCAGCATAACCGGCTACGAGCAGTACTTC. It encodes CASSITGYEQYF.

This clonotype was detected a few times. The chain uses TRBV27 and TRBJ2-3, with TRBD1 matching 9 bases. This CDR3 spans 16 amino acids. The V gene end was trimmed by 6 bases and the J gene end by 0 bases; junction bases not matched to a gene: 7. CDR1 and CDR2 (germline): MNHEY, SMNVEV (reference sequence). CDR3 protein: CASRNYRGLSTDTQYF. The CDR3 nucleotides read TGTGCCAGCAGGAACTACAGGGGGCTTAGCACAGATACGCAGTATTTT.

The V gene is TRBV7-2, the J gene TRBJ2-7; D tentatively fits TRBD1 or TRBD2 (5 bases each). Trimming shortened V by 2 bases and J by 2 bases, and 10 bases separated the two germline ends. CDR3 length: 14 amino acids. Per germline, CDR1 SGHTA and CDR2 FQGNSA. This chain's CDR3 is CASSLHQGPYEQYF. The DNA of the CDR3 is TGTGCCAGCAGCTTACATCAGGGACCCTACGAGCAGTACTTC.

This clonotype was seen only a few times. The rearrangement links TRBV28 to TRBJ1-1; 8 bases agree with TRBD1. The CDR3 spans 16 residues. The V segment lost 5 bases and the J segment 5 bases; nucleotides outside the gene matches: 13. Germline V lookup: CDR1 MDHEN, CDR2 SYDVKM. CDR3 residues: CASSPLSGGSATEAFF. CDR3 coding DNA: TGTGCCAGCAGTCCGCTATCAGGGGGCTCGGCGACTGAAGCTTTCTTT.

The chain couples TRBV20-1 to TRBJ2-1; 8 nucleotides agree with TRBD2. The CDR3 totals 17 residues. V lost 7 bases to trimming and J lost 5 bases; unmatched junction nucleotides: 19. CDR1 is DFQATT and CDR2 is SNEGSKA in the germline V gene (reference sequence). The CDR3 sequence: CSVPPRGGGLRNNEQFF. CDR3 DNA sequence: TGCAGTGTTCCCCCCCGGGGGGGCGGCCTGCGGAACAATGAGCAGTTCTTC.

There are a few counts of this clonotype. The chain couples TRBV20-1 to TRBJ2-1, with 13 bases lining up with TRBD2. The CDR3 spans 15 residues. The V gene's germline CDR1 is DFQATT and CDR2 SNEGSKA (reference sequence). V gave up 3 bases and J gave up 8 bases; unmatched junction bases: 7. This chain's CDR3 is CSARQLAGGSHEQFF. CDR3 nucleotides: TGCAGTGCTAGGCAACTAGCGGGGGGGAGCCATGAGCAGTTCTTC.

The chain links TRBV20-1 to TRBJ2-3, with D uncertain. Germline values: CDR1 DFQATT, CDR2 SNEGSKA (reference sequence). The CDR3 consists of 10 residues. Trimming shortened V by 1 base and J by 8 bases, and 4 bases separated the two germline ends. The CDR3 reads CSARGSTQYF. In DNA, the CDR3 is TGCAGTGCTAGAGGTAGTACGCAGTATTTT.

This clonotype appeared once. J is TRBJ2-7 and V is TRBV28, with 11 bases that match TRBD2. Germline CDR1 MDHEN, CDR2 SYDVKM. J gave up 7 bases and V 7 bases, and 24 bases lay outside the gene matches. This CDR3 spans 19 amino acids. For the CDR3, the DNA is TGTGCCAGCACCCCGCACTTCACACTCTCCGGGACTAGCGGCCCAGAGCAGTACTTC. This codes for CASTPHFTLSGTSGPEQYF.

This clonotype was recorded a few times. The CDR3 reads CASIGSPDYEQYF. The CDR3 DNA reads TGTGCCAGCATCGGGTCGCCGGACTACGAGCAGTACTTC. The chain uses TRBV6-1 and TRBJ2-7; D is ambiguous. Trimming shortened V by 7 bases and J by 3 bases, and 13 bases separated the two germline ends. CDR3 size: 13 residues. Germline V gene data show CDR1 as MNHNS and CDR2 as SASEGT.

The genes are TRBV11-2 and TRBJ1-1, with D possibly being TRBD1 (6 bases). Germline V CDR1 and CDR2: SGHAT, FQNNGV. The CDR3 sequence is 14 residues long. V lost 5 bases and J 3 bases, leaving 13 bases between the germline ends. CDR3 in amino acids: CASSTNGGYTEAFF. The CDR3 nucleotides read TGTGCCAGCAGCACGAACGGGGGCTACACTGAAGCTTTCTTT.

The rearrangement joins TRBV29-1 to TRBJ2-2, with a tentative D call TRBD1 (5 bases). This CDR3 is 13 amino acids long. The germline CDR1 and CDR2 sequences are SQVTM and ANQGSEA. Trimming cost V 4 bases and J 4 bases, with 10 bases left between them. CDR3 region: CSVGRQRTGELFF. CDR3 nucleotide sequence: TGCAGCGTTGGGAGACAGCGCACCGGGGAGCTGTTTTTT.

This clonotype was observed a few times. The chain has TRBV29-1 and TRBJ1-1; D might be TRBD1 (5 bases). The CDR3 consists of 17 residues. V was clipped by 8 bases and J by 1 base, with 26 bases between them. The germline gives CDR1 SQVTM, CDR2 ANQGSEA. This CDR3 reads CSTMGRSGRAKNTEAFF. DNA of the CDR3: TGCAGCACCATGGGGCGCTCAGGACGGGCAAAGAACACTGAAGCTTTCTTT.

Only a few counts were recorded for this clonotype. This chain's CDR3 is CASSFRRQGVGTDTQYF. CDR3 nucleotide sequence: TGTGCCAGCAGTTTCCGCCGACAGGGAGTGGGCACAGATACGCAGTATTTT. The V and J genes are TRBV27 and TRBJ2-3; 7 bases line up with TRBD1. The CDR3 length is 17 residues. CDR1 and CDR2 from the germline V gene are MNHEY and SMNVEV (reference sequence). V trimming: 3 bases; J trimming: 1 base; junction bases outside the gene matches: 10.

The J gene is TRBJ2-3, the V gene TRBV6-1; D unresolved. V dropped 3 bases and J dropped 4 bases, with 11 bases sitting between them. The germline V gene has CDR1 MNHNS and CDR2 SASEGT. The CDR3 spans 14 residues. The CDR3 bases are TGTGCCAGCAGTGATCCCCCGGTCCCAGATACGCAGTATTTT. Translation: CASSDPPVPDTQYF.